This T cell receptor beta chain is drawn from a study of blood T cells in healthy people across ages (dated by TCRdb to about 2015). With respect to the entire study: In model experiments, roughly one uniquely barcoded TCR beta cDNA molecule per two T cells was captured by template switching. Donors were grouped into four age groups: young (average about 15 years), middle-aged (39), aged (around 62) and long-lived (roughly 80). Using the same blood draw, the study looked at two additional independent replicas of 1 million unique cDNA reads for two donors, one aged 18 to 30 and the other aged 80 or older. The study measured age-related changes in TCR beta repertoire diversity using deep sequencing normalized with unique cDNA molecular identifiers. To avoid experimental bias, donors of different ages were spread randomly across the sequencing lanes. Study-wide conclusions, independent of this receptor: Because donor CMV infection status was unknown, age-related changes in expanded clonotypes were potentially confounded. Estimates of total diversity based on one million sequenced T cells were regarded as lower bounds and as underestimates. As age increased, observed TCR beta diversity per million T cells dropped in a roughly linear way, and a significant reduction was already evident by age around 41. Because profiling used bulk unsorted PBMCs, naive and antigen-experienced compartments could not be compared conclusively. Compared with the aged group, the long-lived group had more naive CD4+ T cells, fewer expanded clones and increased TCR diversity, a pattern suggesting age selection. There was a strong correlation between observed TCR beta diversity and the percentage of naive T cells measured by flow cytometry.

Libraries were made using 5' RACE. The listed sequencing device is Illumina HiSeq 2500. A second PCR of 7 to 11 cycles was performed with a sample-barcoded 5' primer and a J-beta primer mix. Each TCR beta cDNA molecule received a unique molecular identifier from a template-switch 5' adaptor carrying 12 random nucleotides. Each sample yielded at least 3 million CDR3-containing paired-end reads. The Mint cDNA synthesis kit, primed by a TRBC-specific oligonucleotide, was used to synthesize first-strand cDNA from all RNA. Following uracil-DNA glycosylase treatment, all cDNA underwent a first 18-cycle PCR with the universal primers M1SS and BC2_uni_R. As for how the authors treated the data: For normalization, 1 million high-quality reads were randomly selected from each sample, with every read carrying a distinct molecular identifier. Instead of being binned into consensus sequences, reads that shared molecular identifiers were thrown out. CDR3 identification, clonotype clustering and error correction used MiTCR with a Q25 quality threshold and the strictest error-elimination algorithm. A nonparametric unseen species model with Euler transformation was used to estimate a lower bound on total TCR beta diversity. TCRdb's own reprocessing of the public reads used fastp at Q25 and MiXCR and kept productive beta chains. Duplicate CDR3 protein sequences are folded into a single record with the most common DNA and genes. TCRdb assigned the V and J calls; the authors' analysis was not used. Present in this sample are 850,000 to 1,000,000 distinct CDR3 sequences, roughly half of which were seen just once. The ten largest clones take up roughly a fifth of the sample.

The 39 donors, aged about 6 to 95 years, were systemically healthy Caucasian individuals from Russia. Each donor gave 9.5 to 10 milliliters of peripheral blood, drawn into EDTA-treated Vacutainer tubes. Ficoll-Paque density-gradient centrifugation was used to isolate PBMCs, with at least 6.5 million obtained per sample. Total RNA, at least 6 micrograms per sample, was extracted from PBMCs with Trizol reagent. Naive CD45RAhigh/CD27high T cell percentages were measured by flow cytometry on a PBMC aliquot from every donor. Counted from cysteine to phenylalanine, this CDR3 has 13 amino acids. Just CDR3 DNA is preserved here, 39 bases in frame from base 1. The V end loses 6 bases and the J end loses 4 bases, and a stretch of 10 bases separates them. With respect to this clonotype: Its antigen is still unknown. Base-call qualities are not available, and no considerably larger clone is one nucleotide away.

This receptor was taken from a woman aged 55-69 years in good health. Recombination joined TRBV12-3 or TRBV12-4 with TRBJ2-1, with a weak D call of TRBD2 (5 bases match). The sequencing input was blood. The sequenced DNA: TGTGCCAGCAGCATAGGGAGATACAATGAGCAGTTCTTC. It encodes CASSIGRYNEQFF.